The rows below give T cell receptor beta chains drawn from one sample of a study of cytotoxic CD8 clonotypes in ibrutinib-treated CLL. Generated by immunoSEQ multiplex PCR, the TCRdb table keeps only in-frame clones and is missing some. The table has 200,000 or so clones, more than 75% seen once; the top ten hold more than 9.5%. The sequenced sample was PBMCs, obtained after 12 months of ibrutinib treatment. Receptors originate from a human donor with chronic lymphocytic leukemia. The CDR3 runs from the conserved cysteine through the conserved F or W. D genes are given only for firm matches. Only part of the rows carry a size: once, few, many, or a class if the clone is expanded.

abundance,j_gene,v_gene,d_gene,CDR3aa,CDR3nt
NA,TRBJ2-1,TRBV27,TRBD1,CASKPHPQGYNEQFF,TGTGCCAGCAAACCCCACCCACAGGGGTACAATGAGCAGTTCTTC
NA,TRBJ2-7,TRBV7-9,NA,CASSTRDGTGEQYF,TGTGCCAGCAGCACAAGGGACGGGACGGGAGAGCAGTACTTC
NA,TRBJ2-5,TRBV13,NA,CASSEWGLGQETQYF,TGTGCCAGCAGTGAATGGGGGCTAGGCCAAGAGACCCAGTACTTC
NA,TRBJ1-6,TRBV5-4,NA,CASSLVTGLSPLHF,TGTGCCAGCAGCTTGGTAACAGGGCTTTCACCCCTCCACTTT
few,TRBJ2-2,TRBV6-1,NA,CASSRDSRGTGELFF,TGTGCCAGCAGTCGGGACTCTAGGGGCACCGGGGAGCTGTTTTTT
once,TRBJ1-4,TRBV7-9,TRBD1,CASIIAGTGNEKLFF,TGTGCCAGCATCATAGCCGGGACAGGGAATGAAAAACTGTTTTTT
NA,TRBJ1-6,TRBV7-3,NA,CASSLGEGLNSPLHF,TGTGCCAGCAGCTTAGGCGAGGGCCTTAATTCACCCCTCCACTTT
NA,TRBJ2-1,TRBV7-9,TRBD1,CASRWTGFNEQFF,TGTGCCAGCAGATGGACAGGGTTCAATGAGCAGTTCTTC
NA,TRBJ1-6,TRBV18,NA,CASSPPGQALASPLHF,TGTGCCAGCTCACCACCGGGGCAGGCTCTCGCCTCACCCCTCCACTTT
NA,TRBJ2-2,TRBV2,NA,CASSENRLNTGELFF,TGTGCCAGCAGTGAGAACAGATTAAACACCGGGGAGCTGTTTTTT
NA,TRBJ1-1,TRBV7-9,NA,CASSIREAFF,TGTGCCAGCAGCATCCGAGAAGCTTTCTTT
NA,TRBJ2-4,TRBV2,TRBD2,CASSTSGRARGNIQYF,TGTGCCAGCAGTACTAGCGGGAGGGCCAGGGGGAACATTCAGTACTTC
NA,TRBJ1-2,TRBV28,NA,CATLTGRVYGYTF,TGTGCGACGCTAACCGGACGTGTCTATGGCTACACCTTC
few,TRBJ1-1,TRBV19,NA,CASSIGWESTEAFF,TGTGCCAGTAGTATTGGGTGGGAGAGCACTGAAGCTTTCTTT
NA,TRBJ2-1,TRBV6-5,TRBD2,CASSYSGSGNHNEQFF,TGTGCCAGCAGTTACTCAGGGAGCGGGAACCACAATGAGCAGTTCTTC
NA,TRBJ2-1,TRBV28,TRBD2,CSGGSGRANEQFF,TGTTCTGGGGGCAGCGGGAGGGCCAATGAGCAGTTCTTC
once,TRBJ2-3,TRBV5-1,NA,CASSFLDDTQYF,TGCGCCAGCAGCTTTTTAGATGATACGCAGTATTTT
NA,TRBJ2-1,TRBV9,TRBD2,CASSRGLDFDEQFF,TGTGCCAGCAGCCGGGGACTAGATTTCGATGAGCAGTTCTTC
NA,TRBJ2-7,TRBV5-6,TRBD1,CASSLGGTGTYEQYF,TGTGCCAGCAGCTTGGGCGGGACAGGGACCTACGAGCAGTACTTC
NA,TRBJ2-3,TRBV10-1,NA,CASSVSGVVPDTQYF,TGCGCCAGCAGTGTTTCGGGAGTCGTTCCAGATACGCAGTATTTT
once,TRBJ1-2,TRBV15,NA,CATSRASRGYTF,TGTGCCACCAGCAGAGCATCCAGGGGCTACACCTTC
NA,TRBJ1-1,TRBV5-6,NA,CASSLLSRSNTEAFF,TGTGCCAGCAGCTTACTCTCCCGGTCGAACACTGAAGCTTTCTTT
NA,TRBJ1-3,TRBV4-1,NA,CASSPTGVSGNTIYF,TGCGCCAGCAGCCCGACAGGCGTCTCTGGAAACACCATATATTTT
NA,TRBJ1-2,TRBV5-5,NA,CASSLSPHGYTF,TGTGCCAGCAGCCTGAGCCCCCATGGCTACACCTTC
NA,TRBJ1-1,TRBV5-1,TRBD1,CASSLAGTDNTEAFF,TGCGCCAGCAGCTTGGCCGGGACAGATAACACTGAAGCTTTCTTT
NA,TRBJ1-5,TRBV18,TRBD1,CASSGTGGGQPQHF,TGTGCCAGCTCGGGGACAGGGGGCGGGCAGCCCCAGCATTTT
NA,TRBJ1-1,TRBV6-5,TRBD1,CASRPGQAIGEAFF,TGTGCCAGCAGGCCGGGACAGGCGATCGGTGAAGCTTTCTTT
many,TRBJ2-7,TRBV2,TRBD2,CASGGDYLYYEQYF,TGTGCCAGCGGGGGGGACTACCTTTACTACGAGCAGTACTTC
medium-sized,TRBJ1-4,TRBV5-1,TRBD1,CASSPLGQINEKLFF,TGCGCCAGCAGCCCCCTGGGACAGATTAATGAAAAACTGTTTTTT
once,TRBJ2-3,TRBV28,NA,CAMTDTSTDTQYF,TGTGCCATGACGGATACTAGCACAGATACGCAGTATTTT
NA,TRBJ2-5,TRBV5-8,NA,CASRGTDQETQYF,TGTGCCAGCAGAGGGACCGACCAAGAGACCCAGTACTTC
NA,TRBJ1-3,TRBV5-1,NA,CASSAQVSGNTIYF,TGCGCCAGCAGCGCACAGGTCTCTGGAAACACCATATATTTT
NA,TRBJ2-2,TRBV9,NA,CASTRGGDATNTGELFF,TGTGCCAGCACCCGAGGGGGGGACGCCACGAACACCGGGGAGCTGTTTTTT
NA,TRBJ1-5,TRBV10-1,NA,CASIERVGLWQPQHF,TGCGCCAGCATAGAGAGGGTGGGGCTTTGGCAGCCCCAGCATTTT
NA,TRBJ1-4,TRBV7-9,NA,CASSLTGQYEKLFF,TGTGCCAGCAGCTTGACAGGACAATACGAAAAACTGTTTTTT
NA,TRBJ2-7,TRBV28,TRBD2,CASSPRGLAGGGSYEQYF,TGTGCCAGCAGCCCCCGGGGATTAGCGGGAGGGGGCTCCTACGAGCAGTACTTC
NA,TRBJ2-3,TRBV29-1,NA,CSVSTGASTDTQYF,TGCAGCGTGTCGACAGGAGCAAGCACAGATACGCAGTATTTT
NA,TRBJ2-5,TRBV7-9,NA,CASSFTPGTKYQETQYF,TGTGCCAGCAGCTTTACCCCCGGGACAAAGTACCAAGAGACCCAGTACTTC
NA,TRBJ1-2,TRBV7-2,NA,CASSLQTTPTF,TGTGCCAGCAGCTTGCAGACCACTCCTACCTTC
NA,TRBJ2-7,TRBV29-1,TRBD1,CSVEVLGQGGHEQYF,TGCAGCGTTGAAGTATTGGGACAGGGTGGCCACGAGCAGTACTTC
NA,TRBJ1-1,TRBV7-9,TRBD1,CASSPLPGQGGTEAFF,TGTGCCAGCAGCCCTTTACCTGGACAGGGAGGCACTGAAGCTTTCTTT
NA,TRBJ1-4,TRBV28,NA,CASTDPREKLFF,TGTGCCAGCACAGACCCTCGGGAAAAACTGTTTTTT
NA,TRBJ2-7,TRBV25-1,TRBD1,CASSERQGDYEQYF,TGTGCCAGCAGTGAAAGACAGGGGGACTACGAGCAGTACTTC
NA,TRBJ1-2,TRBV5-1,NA,CASSLEGRLNYGYTF,TGCGCCAGCAGCTTGGAGGGCAGACTTAACTATGGCTACACCTTC
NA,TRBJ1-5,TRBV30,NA,CAWSVGGFRNQPQHF,TGTGCCTGGAGTGTCGGGGGATTTCGCAATCAGCCCCAGCATTTT
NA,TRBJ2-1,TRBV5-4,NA,CASSLNPGTVLSYNEQFF,TGTGCCAGCAGCTTAAACCCTGGGACGGTACTCTCCTACAATGAGCAGTTCTTC
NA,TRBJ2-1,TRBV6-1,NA,CASKMTANNEQFF,TGTGCCAGCAAGATGACAGCGAACAATGAGCAGTTCTTC
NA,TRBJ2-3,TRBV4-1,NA,CASSQRWFQTDTQYF,TGCGCCAGCAGCCAAAGGTGGTTTCAGACAGATACGCAGTATTTT
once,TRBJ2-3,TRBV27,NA,CASSLYEGLSTDTQYF,TGTGCCAGCAGTTTATACGAGGGGCTGAGCACAGATACGCAGTATTTT
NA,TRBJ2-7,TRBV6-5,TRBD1,CASGWTGAVYEQYF,TGTGCCAGCGGGTGGACAGGGGCAGTCTACGAGCAGTACTTC
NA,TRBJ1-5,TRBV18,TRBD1,CASSRVTAGQGVDQPQHF,TGTGCCAGCTCACGTGTAACCGCAGGACAGGGGGTTGATCAGCCCCAGCATTTT
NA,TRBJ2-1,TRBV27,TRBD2,CASIRSGGYNEQFF,TGTGCCAGCATTAGAAGCGGGGGTTACAATGAGCAGTTCTTC
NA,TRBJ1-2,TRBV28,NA,CASSLRLGAAEGYTF,TGTGCCAGCAGTTTACGCCTGGGGGCGGCGGAAGGCTACACCTTC
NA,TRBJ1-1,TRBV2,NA,CASSSLGPTEAFF,TGTGCCAGCAGTAGTCTCGGGCCCACTGAAGCTTTCTTT
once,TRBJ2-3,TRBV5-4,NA,CASSSSDWPDPDTQYF,TGTGCCAGCAGCTCGAGTGACTGGCCCGACCCAGATACGCAGTATTTT